What follows describes a single T cell receptor (beta chain). Its matching antigen is unknown. The data were obtained in a study of vaccination effects on CD4 cells after COVID-19. Pools of viral peptides were used by the ViraFEST assay to expand antigen-specific CD4+ T cells ahead of sequencing. Researchers isolated CD4+ T cells once less than twelve days of culture had elapsed. Each participant received a vaccine that was either BNT162b2 or mRNA-1273, given as two doses. Vaccine recipients had no previous SARS-CoV-2 infection; their nucleocapsid antibodies were negative. Supplemented with roughly 10 IU/ml IL-2 and roughly 9.2 ug/ml peptides, two million PBMC per well were kept in culture. A half-volume exchange with IL-2 medium occurred on days 3 and 7. Germline CDR1 reads KGHSH; CDR2 reads LQKENI. The V end was cut by 1 base, the J end by 0 bases, with 16 bases between. This CDR3 has 18 residues.

Sequenced by immunoSEQ multiplex PCR; TCRdb stores in-frame clones only, minus some. The sample shows 57,000 or so clones, 55% to 85% of them seen only once. The chain uses TRBV18 and TRBJ2-4; D gene uncertain. The specimen comprised CD4+ T cells from PBMCs cultured with HCoV-229E spike peptides, sampled after COVID-19 vaccination. The receptor was derived from a human donor who received a COVID-19 vaccine. The CDR3 region has the DNA TGTGCCAGCTCACCACTGGCCCTATTCCTCTTAGCCAAAAACATTCAGTACTTC. Its protein product is CASSPLALFLLAKNIQYF.